One sample yielded the 6 T cell receptor beta chains listed below, sequenced in a study of shared clonotypes between healthy human individuals. Generated by immunoSEQ multiplex PCR, the TCRdb table keeps only in-frame clones and is missing some. The table records about 460,000 clones, roughly 80% of them present only once. Material for sequencing was PBMCs. These receptors all stem from a woman aged 40 to 50 in good health. Some clones in this sample may be carry-over from other donors' samples.

DNA of the CDR3: TGTGCCACCAGCAACCACCTAGGGGAGCAGTACTTC. It codes for CATSNHLGEQYF. The chain recombines TRBV15 with TRBJ2-7; D not resolved. Germline CDR1 reads LNHNV; CDR2 reads YYDKDF (reference sequence). The CDR3 loop spans 12 amino acids. V shed 4 bases and J shed 7 bases, with 11 bases lying between them. Supplemented by reference TRBV15 and TRBJ2-7, the full variable domain reads DAMVIQNPRYQVTQFGKPVTLSCSQTLNHNVMYWYQQKSSQAPKLLFHYYDKDFNNEADTPDNFQSRRPNTSFCFLDIRSPGLGDTAMYLCATSNHLGEQYFGPGTRLTVT.

This clone was counted once. CDR3 in amino acids: CASSWAGGPADTQYF. The CDR3 bases are TGCGCCAGCAGCTGGGCGGGAGGGCCGGCAGATACGCAGTATTTT. The V gene is TRBV10-2, the J gene TRBJ2-3; TRBD2 matches at 9 bases. V lost 6 bases and J lost 4; bases outside the gene matches: 8. This CDR3 comprises 15 residues. Germline V gene sequence: CDR1 WSHSY, CDR2 SAAADI.

A word on this clone: This sample includes further DNA sequences coding for the same CDR3. The chain couples TRBV5-6 to TRBJ2-1, with 9 bases identical to TRBD2. The CDR3 spans 15 residues. Germline CDR1 is SGHDT and CDR2 is YYEEEE. V was pared by 0 bases and J by 4 bases, with 2 bases of the junction left unmatched. The CDR3 loop is CASSLGTSGYNEQFF. As DNA, the CDR3 is TGTGCCAGCAGCTTGGGTACTAGCGGGTACAATGAGCAGTTCTTC.

As regards this clone: A much larger clonotype is one base distant, so this may be a read error. The identical CDR3 is also encoded by other nucleotide sequences in the sample. This chain uses TRBV6-1 with TRBJ2-7; D ambiguous. Per the germline V gene, CDR1 is MNHNS and CDR2 is SASEGT. CDR3 length: 16 residues. V lost 2 bases and J lost 7, with 21 bases in between. This CDR3 is CASSEWPTDLNYEQYF. As DNA, the CDR3 is TGTGCCAGCAGTGAATGGCCCACAGATTTAAATTATGAGCAGTACTTC.

V and J are TRBV29-1 and TRBJ2-5; 12 bases map to TRBD2. V lost 3 bases to trimming and J lost 5 bases; unmatched junction nucleotides: 1. The CDR3 consists of 13 residues. The germline CDR1 and CDR2 sequences are SQVTM and ANQGSEA. In nucleotides, the CDR3 is TGCAGCGTTGATGGGACTAGCGGGGAGACCCAGTACTTC. Amino acid sequence: CSVDGTSGETQYF.

V usage is TRBV20-1 and J usage is TRBJ1-2; D uncertain. Per germline, CDR1 DFQATT and CDR2 SNEGSKA (reference sequence). The CDR3 spans 11 residues. V lost 3 bases and J lost 4, with 6 bases in between. CDR3 in amino acids: CSARDLYGYTF. CDR3 sequence (DNA): TGCAGTGCTAGGGACCTCTATGGCTACACCTTC.